These 12 T cell receptor beta chains share one sample of origin, sequenced in a study of blood T cell repertoires in COVID-19. The method was immunoSEQ multiplex PCR; TCRdb's version includes in-frame clones alone and lacks a portion of them. The data hold some 190,000 clones, with 76% observed a single time. The sequencing input was PBMCs or T cells enriched from blood (not recorded which). These receptors all come from a woman aged 45-60 years with acute COVID-19.

V usage is TRBV19 and J usage is TRBJ2-3; no clear D. Germline V gene data show CDR1 as LNHDA and CDR2 as SQIVND (reference sequence). Between the trimmed V and J ends, which lost 7 bases and 3 bases, there was a span of 11 bases. This CDR3 is built from 13 residues. CDR3 sequence (DNA): TGTGCCAGTACCCTCTCCTCGACAGATACGCAGTATTTT. Translated: CASTLSSTDTQYF.

This chain connects TRBV7-9 to TRBJ2-2, with 8 bases lining up with TRBD1. The V gene end was trimmed by 6 bases and the J gene end by 4 bases; junction bases not matched to a gene: 7. The CDR3 totals 15 residues. Germline V CDR1 and CDR2: SEHNR, FQNEAQ (reference sequence). This chain's CDR3 is CASRLGQASTGELFF. In DNA form, the CDR3 reads TGTGCCAGCAGGTTGGGACAGGCGAGCACCGGGGAGCTGTTTTTT. Looking up the rest from reference TRBV7-9 and TRBJ2-2 gives the full variable domain: DTGVSQNPRHKITKRGQNVTFRCDPISEHNRLYWYRQTLGQGPEFLTYFQNEAQLEKSRLLSDRFSAERPKGSFSTLEIQRTEQGDSAMYLCASRLGQASTGELFFGEGSRLTVL.

The chain is built from TRBV11-2 and TRBJ2-6, with no clear D. V was cut by 1 base and J by 0 bases, with 7 bases left in between. Per germline, CDR1 SGHAT and CDR2 FQNNGV. This CDR3 contains 16 residues. CDR3 DNA: TGTGCCAGCAGCTTAGTGTTATCCTCTGGGGCCAACGTCCTGACTTTC. Residues: CASSLVLSSGANVLTF.

The V gene is TRBV3-1 (or the pseudogene TRBV3-2), the J gene TRBJ1-2, with unresolved D. The CDR3 length is 14 residues. Per the germline V gene, CDR1 is LGHDT and CDR2 is YNNKEL (reference sequence). The V gene lost 5 bases and the J gene lost 8 bases, with 18 bases spanning the gap. This chain's CDR3 is CASSFTRERGGYTF. Here the CDR3 DNA reads TGTGCCAGCAGCTTTACTCGGGAGCGAGGGGGCTACACCTTC.

The genes are TRBV18 and TRBJ1-2, with 9 bases lining up with TRBD1. Germline V gene sequence: CDR1 KGHSH, CDR2 LQKENI. V dropped 3 bases and J dropped 5; count of bases not matched to a gene: 7. This CDR3 contains 15 residues. The CDR3 sequence: CASSPSAGTGYGYTF. CDR3 sequence (DNA): TGTGCCAGCTCACCTAGTGCCGGGACAGGGTATGGCTACACCTTC.

This clone was counted a single time. V is TRBV6-2 or TRBV6-3 and J is TRBJ2-7, with a tentative D call TRBD1 (6 bases). The germline CDR1 and CDR2 sequences are MNHEY and SVGEGT. V lost 0 bases and J lost 2, with 11 bases in between. The length of the CDR3 is 15 residues. CDR3 sequence (DNA): TGTGCCAGCAGTTACTCTGGACAGCGGACCTACGAGCAGTACGTC. Translated, it gives CASSYSGQRTYEQYV.

In this sample, this clone turned up many times. This sequence joins TRBV28 and TRBJ1-5; tentatively, D is TRBD1 (6 bases). This CDR3 is built from 15 residues. Deletions cut 10 bases from V and 0 bases from J, with 16 bases between. The germline CDR1 and CDR2 sequences are MDHEN and SYDVKM. Here the CDR3 DNA reads TGTGCCACCAACCAACAGGGCTTTAGCAATCAGCCCCAGCATTTT. It encodes CATNQQGFSNQPQHF.

This clone was counted a single time. The chain couples TRBV7-2 to TRBJ1-6; D possibly corresponds to TRBD1 (6 bases). The CDR3 loop spans 17 amino acids. Germline V gene sequence: CDR1 SGHTA, CDR2 FQGNSA. Trimming took 5 bases from V and 7 from J, leaving 21 bases between them. CDR3 residues: CASSLRFDRFQNSPLHF. CDR3 nucleotide sequence: TGTGCCAGCAGCCTCCGGTTCGACAGGTTTCAGAATTCACCCCTCCACTTT.

A note on this clone: Other DNA sequences in the sample encode the same CDR3. The chain combines TRBV4-3 with TRBJ1-2; D uncertain. Germline-derived CDR1 and CDR2 are LGHNA and YSLEER. V was trimmed by 0 bases and J by 5 bases, leaving 13 bases between them. The CDR3 extends over 15 amino acids. CDR3 sequence: CASSQDLGRGYGYTF. The DNA of the CDR3 is TGCGCCAGCAGCCAAGATCTAGGGCGCGGGTATGGCTACACCTTC.

The CDR3 sequence is CASSLVLQGAGNTIYF. The DNA of the CDR3 is TGTGCCAGCAGCTTGGTATTGCAGGGGGCCGGAAACACCATATATTTT. The chain links TRBV5-5 to TRBJ1-3, with 8 bases matching TRBD1. J was trimmed by 4 bases and V by 0 bases; bases with no gene match: 6. The CDR3 runs 16 residues. Germline V gene lookup returns CDR1 SGHKS and CDR2 YYEKEE (reference sequence).

This sequence joins TRBV7-2 and TRBJ1-5; the D gene is possibly TRBD1 (5 bases). The length of the CDR3 is 17 residues. Germline CDR1 and CDR2: SGHTA and FQGNSA. The V end lost 0 bases, the J end lost 1 base, and 13 bases lay between the germline ends. The CDR3 loop reads CASSLAGQGWSNQPQHF. The CDR3 DNA follows: TGTGCCAGCAGCTTAGCGGGGCAGGGATGGAGCAATCAGCCCCAGCATTTT.

V usage is TRBV27 and J usage is TRBJ2-7; a possible D gene is TRBD1 (5 bases). The germline CDR1 and CDR2 sequences are MNHEY and SMNVEV (reference sequence). CDR3 length: 16 amino acids. Deletions cut 3 bases from V and 7 bases from J, with 22 bases between. The CDR3 nucleotides are TGTGCCAGCAGTTTGCTGGGTCAGGGTGGCCCTCGAGAGCAGTACGTC. Protein product: CASSLLGQGGPREQYV.